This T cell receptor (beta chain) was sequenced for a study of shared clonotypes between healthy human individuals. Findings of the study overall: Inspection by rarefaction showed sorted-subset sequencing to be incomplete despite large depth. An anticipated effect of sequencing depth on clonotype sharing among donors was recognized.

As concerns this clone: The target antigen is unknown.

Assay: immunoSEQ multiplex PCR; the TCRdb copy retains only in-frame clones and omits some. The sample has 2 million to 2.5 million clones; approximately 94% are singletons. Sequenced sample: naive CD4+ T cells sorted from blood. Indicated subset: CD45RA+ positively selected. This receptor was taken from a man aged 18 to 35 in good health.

As DNA, the CDR3 is TGTGCCAGCAGTTACAACTCTCCAACAGGGGTTAACGAGCAGTACTTC. Residues: CASSYNSPTGVNEQYF. V usage is TRBV6-6 and J usage is TRBJ2-7; 7 nucleotides line up with TRBD1. Germline values: CDR1 MNHNY, CDR2 SVGAGI (reference sequence). Trimming took 2 bases from V and 5 from J; bases not matched to a gene: 12. This CDR3 is built from 16 residues.